These 6 T cell receptor beta chains share one sample of origin, sequenced in a study of T-cell reconstitution after alpha-beta-depleted transplantation in children. Study-wide findings and caveats: When one year had passed after transplant, most T-cell counts and diversity came from newly produced T cells.

During its preparation, the TCRbeta library received unique molecular identifiers. TCRdb ran MiXCR on the PCR reads and lists one entry per CDR3 protein. The profile covers hundreds of thousands of distinct CDR3 sequences, with about 7.3% appearing a single time and about 8.2% taken by the ten largest. These receptors are not linked to any known antigen. The material was peripheral blood, obtained 360 days after TCRalphabeta/CD19-depleted stem cell transplant. The source is a female patient under 10 years old who had a stem cell transplant for Fanconi anemia, so the T cells may come from the graft donor.

The V gene is TRBV6-1, the J gene TRBJ2-5, with 8 positions matching TRBD2. Germline V gene lookup returns CDR1 MNHNS and CDR2 SASEGT. V gave up 8 bases and J gave up 3 bases; unmatched junction bases: 11. The CDR3 contains 15 residues. The CDR3 spells CASVRQNSGKETQYF. CDR3 nucleotide sequence: TGTGCCAGCGTCCGGCAAAATAGCGGGAAAGAGACCCAGTACTTC.

This chain links TRBV7-2 with TRBJ2-5; tentatively, D is TRBD1 (5 bases). Germline CDR1 and CDR2: SGHTA and FQGNSA. V lost 0 bases and J lost 5, with 10 bases in between. The CDR3 is made up of 14 amino acids. CDR3 residues: CASSLAGDGETQYF. The DNA for the CDR3 is TGTGCCAGCAGCTTAGCAGGGGATGGGGAGACCCAGTACTTC.

This clonotype has at least ten counts. V is TRBV28 and J is TRBJ1-5; perhaps TRBD1 as D (5 bases). This CDR3 has 16 amino acids. V was clipped by 4 bases and J by 1 base, with 14 bases between them. CDR1 is MDHEN, CDR2 SYDVKM, per germline. The CDR3 DNA reads as TGTGCCAGCAGTTCCTGGGACCAGGGAAGCAATCAGCCCCAGCATTTT. Protein: CASSSWDQGSNQPQHF.

This clonotype was counted between two and nine times. This sequence joins TRBV28 and TRBJ2-2; a weak D match, TRBD2 (5 bases). The germline V gene has CDR1 MDHEN and CDR2 SYDVKM. This CDR3 spans 17 amino acids. The V and J ends lost 3 bases and 6 bases respectively, with 20 bases between them. This chain's CDR3 is CASSFSRTPRSAGELFF. The CDR3 coding sequence is TGTGCCAGCAGTTTTTCTCGTACCCCTCGTAGCGCCGGGGAGCTGTTTTTT. Together with reference TRBV28 and TRBJ2-2, the CDR3 gives the full variable domain: DVKVTQSSRYLVKRTGEKVFLECVQDMDHENMFWYRQDPGLGLRLIYFSYDVKMKEKGDIPEGYSVSREKKERFSLILESASTNQTSMYLCASSFSRTPRSAGELFFGEGSRLTVL.

This clonotype was observed a few times. The rearrangement links TRBV10-3 to TRBJ1-6; 8 bases fit TRBD1. The V segment lost 0 bases and the J segment 5 bases; nucleotides outside the gene matches: 6. The CDR3 is 17 amino acids. In germline, CDR1 is ENHRY, CDR2 SYGVKD. The CDR3 DNA reads TGTGCCATCAGTGAGTCCGTCGGGACAGGTCATAATTCACCCCTCCACTTT. This codes for CAISESVGTGHNSPLHF.

This clonotype was seen a handful of times. The chain combines TRBV15 with TRBJ2-2; TRBD2 aligns across 11 bases. V dropped 0 bases and J dropped 4; count of bases not matched to a gene: 4. This CDR3 contains 17 residues. Looked up from germline, CDR1 is LNHNV and CDR2 is YYDKDF (reference sequence). The CDR3 spells CATSRDFSGGATGELFF. The CDR3 DNA sequence: TGTGCCACCAGCAGAGACTTTAGCGGGGGGGCCACCGGGGAGCTGTTTTTT.